This T cell receptor (beta chain) appears in the sequencing data of a study of shared clonotypes between healthy human individuals. The repertoire was sequenced with immunoSEQ multiplex PCR; TCRdb's copy has only in-frame clones and lacks some. The repertoire has about 1 million clones, approximately 76% of them found once; the top ten carry about 1.4%. V lost 0 bases to trimming and J lost 13 bases, with 12 bases between them. This CDR3 has 12 residues. CDR1 is SGHDN and CDR2 is FVKESK in the germline V gene. This sequence was found in a man between 18 and 35 years old in good health. The chain is built from TRBV14 and TRBJ1-2; no clear D gene. The sample consisted of memory CD4+ T cells sorted from blood. Noted subset: CD45RA-negative fraction. The CDR3 sequence is CASSQELVGPTF. The CDR3 DNA is TGTGCCAGCAGCCAAGAGTTGGTGGGTCCCACCTTC.